The 3 T cell receptor beta chains below come from one sample, sequenced in a study of cytomegalovirus exposure and HLA in healthy donors. Sequencing used immunoSEQ multiplex PCR; TCRdb keeps in-frame clones, though not all of them. The sample lists about 79,000 clones; approximately 94% were seen once. The sequenced sample was PBMCs. These receptors all come from a woman aged 30 to 39 in good health and CMV-seronegative.

This rearrangement joins TRBV28 to TRBJ2-3, with a weak D call TRBD2 (5 bases). The CDR3 totals 15 residues. V was trimmed by 8 bases and J by 2 bases, leaving 17 bases between them. Germline V gives CDR1 MDHEN, CDR2 SYDVKM. The CDR3, as DNA: TGTGCCAGCGGACGTAGTGGGAGCCTCACAGATACGCAGTATTTT. Residues: CASGRSGSLTDTQYF.

This sequence joins TRBV11-2 and TRBJ1-2; D is unclear. This CDR3 comprises 15 residues. CDR1 is SGHAT, CDR2 FQNNGV, per germline. Trimming removed 1 base at V and 3 bases at J, with 12 bases between. The CDR3 coding sequence is TGTGCCAGCAGCTTAGGTCGGGTGGCGGACTATGGCTACACCTTC. Translating it yields CASSLGRVADYGYTF.

V and J are TRBV9 and TRBJ2-3, with TRBD2 identical over 7 bases. With V trimmed by 4 bases and J by 4 bases, 18 bases remained unmatched. Per germline, CDR1 SGDLS and CDR2 YYNGEE. The CDR3 extends over 18 amino acids. This chain's CDR3 is CASSQTGGWTLGADTQYF. CDR3 in DNA: TGTGCCAGCAGCCAAACGGGGGGTTGGACATTGGGCGCAGATACGCAGTATTTT.